The next 17 T cell receptor beta chains were all read from a single sample in a study of blood T cells in healthy people across ages. A second roughly 6 to 12 cycle PCR used barcoded and J-beta primers. TCRdb re-called the 5' RACE reads through MiXCR, storing one row per CDR3 protein. Of more than 650,000 distinct CDR3 sequences listed, around 24% were seen once; the top ten hold over 2.5%. The data were also submitted as part of a second study, on T cells of mothers and their children.

Material for sequencing was blood. Receptor source: a boy younger than 18 in good health.

This clonotype has more than one count but fewer than ten. The V and J genes are TRBV9 and TRBJ1-6, with D unresolved. Germline CDR1 reads SGDLS; CDR2 reads YYNGEE. The CDR3 is 14 amino acids. V was cut by 4 bases and J by 9 bases, with 14 bases left in between. The CDR3 sequence is CASSPPAVGSPLHF. The CDR3 coding sequence is TGTGCCAGCAGCCCCCCAGCAGTAGGTTCACCCCTCCACTTT.

This clonotype appeared a few times. The chain combines TRBV15 with TRBJ2-2; D call uncertain. The CDR3 length is 12 residues. Germline CDR1 is LNHNV and CDR2 is YYDKDF (reference sequence). Trimming stripped 9 bases from V and 5 bases from J, with 10 bases between. The CDR3 reads CATATRTGELFF. CDR3 in DNA: TGTGCCACGGCCACGCGGACCGGGGAGCTGTTTTTT.

This chain connects TRBV9 to TRBJ2-3; TRBD2 matches 8 bases. The CDR3 totals 16 residues. Trimming at V came to 2 bases and at J to 1 base, leaving 6 bases not matched to a gene. From germline, CDR1 is SGDLS and CDR2 YYNGEE. The chain's CDR3 is CASSVRGGSGTDTQYF. The CDR3 DNA reads as TGTGCCAGCAGCGTTCGGGGGGGCTCGGGCACAGATACGCAGTATTTT. Full variable domain (missing parts from reference TRBV9 and TRBJ2-3): DSGVTQTPKHLITATGQRVTLRCSPRSGDLSVYWYQQSLDQGLQFLIQYYNGEERAKGNILERFSAQQFPDLHSELNLSSLELGDSALYFCASSVRGGSGTDTQYFGPGTRLTVL.

This rearrangement joins TRBV6-5 to TRBJ2-7, with a tentative D call TRBD1 (5 bases). The germline gives CDR1 MNHEY, CDR2 SVGAGI. Trimming removed 5 bases from V and 5 bases from J, with 13 bases in between. The CDR3 covers 13 residues. The CDR3 region has the DNA TGTGCCAGCAGTCCAGGGTTCAGCGACGAGCAGTACTTC. This gives the protein CASSPGFSDEQYF.

The V and J genes are TRBV20-1 and TRBJ2-1; TRBD1 matches 9 bases. V was pared by 3 bases and J by 8 bases, with 11 bases of the junction left unmatched. Germline values: CDR1 DFQATT, CDR2 SNEGSKA (reference sequence). CDR3 size: 15 residues. As DNA, the CDR3 is TGCAGTGCTAGCGGAGACAGGGGGTCTTTCCATGAGCAGTTCTTC. Protein: CSASGDRGSFHEQFF.

This clonotype was detected only a few times. The V call is TRBV4-1, the J call TRBJ1-6; no clear D. Trimming pared 4 bases from V and 11 bases from J, leaving 12 bases between. Germline values: CDR1 MGHRA, CDR2 YSYEKL. This CDR3 is 13 amino acids long. CDR3 protein: CASSRQASTPLHF. CDR3 sequence (DNA): TGCGCCAGCAGCCGGCAGGCCTCCACACCCCTCCACTTT.

The chain has TRBV9 and TRBJ1-4, with D unclear. The CDR3 extends over 15 amino acids. Germline CDR1 SGDLS, CDR2 YYNGEE. Trimming cost V 3 bases and J 3 bases, with 12 bases left between them. CDR3 amino acids: CASSARGGANEKLFF. As DNA, the CDR3 is TGTGCCAGCAGCGCAAGAGGAGGAGCTAATGAAAAACTGTTTTTT.

This clonotype was counted a few times. The V call is TRBV3-1, the J call TRBJ2-7, with D maybe TRBD2 (6 bases). CDR3 length: 17 residues. From germline, CDR1 is LGHDT and CDR2 YNNKEL (reference sequence). Trimming pared 0 bases from V and 3 bases from J, leaving 18 bases between. The chain's CDR3 is CASSQDRGSYRIYEQYF. The DNA of the CDR3 is TGTGCCAGCAGCCAAGATCGGGGGTCCTATCGGATCTACGAGCAGTACTTC.

The chain links TRBV21-1 to TRBJ2-5; the D call of TRBD1 is as the table states it, not checked on the DNA. TRBJ2-7 explains the end of the DNA better; the J call may be wrong. TRBV21-1 is marked as a pseudogene. The CDR3 has 16 amino acids. This chain's CDR3 is CASSKRGQGKRYEQYF. In DNA form, the CDR3 reads TGTGCCAGCAGCAAACGAGGACAGGGGAAGAGGTACGAGCAGTACTTC.

The chain is built from TRBV6-1 and TRBJ2-7, with D perhaps TRBD1 (6 bases). Per germline, CDR1 MNHNS and CDR2 SASEGT. V was clipped by 5 bases and J by 3 bases, with 17 bases between them. The CDR3 contains 15 residues. CDR3 nucleotide sequence: TGTGCCAGCAGTACCCCCAGGACAGCGAGCTACGAGCAGTACTTC. It specifies CASSTPRTASYEQYF.

This chain joins TRBV28 and TRBJ1-5; weak D call: TRBD1 (6 bases). This CDR3 has 15 residues. With 5 bases removed from V and 6 bases from J, the gap between germline ends came to 17 bases. Germline CDR1 MDHEN, CDR2 SYDVKM. CDR3: CASSPVRGRGQPQHF. The CDR3 DNA follows: TGTGCCAGCAGTCCGGTTCGGGGGCGCGGTCAGCCCCAGCATTTT.

The CDR3: CSASTSGGRQETQYF. CDR3 DNA: TGCAGTGCTAGCACTAGCGGGGGGCGGCAAGAGACCCAGTACTTC. This chain connects TRBV20-1 to TRBJ2-5; 12 positions match TRBD2. CDR3 length equals 15 residues. Per the germline V gene, CDR1 is DFQATT and CDR2 is SNEGSKA (reference sequence). After removal of 3 bases from V and 2 bases from J, the junction contained 4 bases not matched to a gene.

This clonotype was found a few times. V gene TRBV6-1 combines with J gene TRBJ2-7; D possibly corresponds to TRBD1 (6 bases). This CDR3 is built from 14 residues. Looked up from germline, CDR1 is MNHNS and CDR2 is SASEGT. V was pared by 6 bases and J by 2 bases, with 14 bases between. In DNA, the CDR3 is TGTGCCAGCAGCCTCAATCAGGGGACCTACGAGCAGTACTTC. Protein product: CASSLNQGTYEQYF.

The rearrangement links TRBV10-2 to TRBJ2-3, with TRBD2 identical over 10 bases. CDR3 length: 14 amino acids. Germline trimming cut 6 bases from V and 6 bases from J; bases unmatched to any gene: 6. Per the germline V gene, CDR1 is WSHSY and CDR2 is SAAADI. In nucleotides, the CDR3 is TGCGCCAGCAGGGGGGGACTAGCGTCGGATACGCAGTATTTT. Translated: CASRGGLASDTQYF.

This clonotype showed up just a few times. This chain connects TRBV10-2 to TRBJ2-1, with TRBD2 matching 12 bases. This CDR3 is 17 amino acids long. The trim removed 6 bases at V and 1 base at J, leaving 7 bases unmatched. Germline-derived CDR1 and CDR2 are WSHSY and SAAADI. CDR3 in amino acids: CASRPRTSGISYNEQFF. DNA of the CDR3: TGCGCCAGCAGGCCCCGGACTAGCGGGATTTCCTACAATGAGCAGTTCTTC.

This clonotype has more than one count but fewer than ten. The J gene is TRBJ1-1, the V gene TRBV7-9; D not certain. Germline V CDR1 and CDR2: SEHNR, FQNEAQ (reference sequence). This CDR3 has 12 residues. V dropped 6 bases and J dropped 2 bases, with 7 bases sitting between them. CDR3: CASRSSNTEAFF. CDR3 bases: TGTGCCAGCAGGTCCAGTAACACTGAAGCTTTCTTT.

The genes are TRBV20-1 and TRBJ2-1; TRBD1 matches 8 bases. With V trimmed by 5 bases and J by 13 bases, 7 bases remained unmatched. This CDR3 contains 11 residues. Germline CDR1 and CDR2: DFQATT and SNEGSKA (reference sequence). As DNA, the CDR3 is TGCAGTGCTCGCGGACAGGGCGGTCAGTTCTTC. It specifies CSARGQGGQFF.